This TCR beta chain was sequenced in a study of blood T cell repertoires in COVID-19. Looking at the study overall: In each case, the material was cDNA or gDNA derived from T cells, B-cell-depleted T cells, or PBMCs.

The Seattle site enrolled patients during active infection and followed them longitudinally. Assay used: immunoSEQ multiplex PCR; TCRdb lists only in-frame clones, some missing. The sample yields about 210,000 clones, just under 85% seen once. The V end was cut by 8 bases, the J end by 1 base, with 14 bases between. CDR3 length: 14 residues. CDR1 is MNHEY and CDR2 is SVGAGI in the germline V gene. The receptor's source is a man aged 55 to 70 with COVID-19, enrolled during active disease. The V call is TRBV6-5, the J call TRBJ2-5; TRBD1 might be the D (5 bases). What was sequenced was peripheral blood. The CDR3, as DNA: TGTGCCAGCTTAATAGACAGCCTCCAAGAGACCCAGTACTTC. It is translated as CASLIDSLQETQYF.